This T cell receptor beta chain was documented in a study of PD-1 blockade in classical Hodgkin lymphoma. Study observations and caveats: Sources of repertoire differences remain undefined, possibly disease activity or prior therapy.

Only in-frame clones appear in the TCRdb table, and some are missing; sequencing was by immunoSEQ multiplex PCR. This sample has 20,000 to 30,000 clones, with 65% to 85% found just once. With regard to this clone: Its specificity is unknown. The same CDR3 can be traced to other DNA sequences in this sample.

V lost 0 bases to trimming and J lost 1 base, with 4 bases between them. Germline V CDR1 and CDR2: SEHNR, FQNEAQ (reference sequence). This CDR3 has 14 amino acids. All patients experienced relapse after autologous stem cell transplantation, and brentuximab vedotin exposure was variable. This receptor was identified in a human donor with classical Hodgkin lymphoma. Sequencing used peripheral blood mononuclear cells (PBMCs), obtained before the second cycle of nivolumab. The chain employs TRBV7-9 and TRBJ2-1; D is unresolved. The CDR3 bases are TGTGCCAGCAGCTTAGCGGGGTCCTACAATGAGCAGTTCTTC. This encodes CASSLAGSYNEQFF.